Listed below are T cell receptor beta chains from one sample, sequenced in a study of Graves' ophthalmopathy and Graves' hyperthyroidism. One entry per CDR3 protein results from TCRdb running MiXCR on the multiplex PCR reads. The table lists 200,000 to 300,000 distinct CDR3 sequences, around 42% of them singletons. Sample: peripheral blood. These receptors were taken from an adult man with Graves' ophthalmopathy. The CDR3 runs from the conserved cysteine through the conserved F or W. A D gene is named only where the DNA matches it firmly. Clone size, where shown, is once, few, many, or a class for clones that have expanded.

J gene	clone size	V gene	D gene	CDR3 DNA	CDR3 protein
TRBJ1-3	.	TRBV29-1	.	TGCAGCGTTACAGAAGGGGGAGGTGGAAACACCATATATTTT	CSVTEGGGGNTIYF
TRBJ2-1	.	TRBV2	.	TGTGCCAGCAGTGAAGCGCTGAATGAGCAGTTCTTC	CASSEALNEQFF
TRBJ1-1	.	TRBV29-1	.	TGCAGCGTTAAGGCGGGGTATGAAGCTTTCTTT	CSVKAGYEAFF
TRBJ2-5	.	TRBV6-6	.	TGTGCCAGCAGTTATAACCAAGAGACCCAGTACTTC	CASSYNQETQYF
TRBJ1-2	.	TRBV7-9	.	TGTGCCAGCAGCCCGTACGACTATGGCTACACCTTC	CASSPYDYGYTF
TRBJ2-2	few	TRBV12-3/TRBV12-4	TRBD1	TGTGCCAGCAGTCCTAGGGACAGGCACGGGGAGCTGTTTTTT	CASSPRDRHGELFF
TRBJ1-1	.	TRBV19	.	TGTGCCAGTAGTATAGGACAGGATGTTTGGACTGAAGCTTTCTTT	CASSIGQDVWTEAFF
TRBJ2-2	.	TRBV28	TRBD1	TGTGCCAGCAACAGGGGGTATACGACCGGGGAGCTGTTTTTT	CASNRGYTTGELFF
TRBJ1-4	many	TRBV7-8	.	TGTGCCAGCAGCTTAGGCATAAATGAAAAACTGTTTTTT	CASSLGINEKLFF
TRBJ1-5	.	TRBV20-1	.	TGCAGTGCTAGAGAGATCGGGGGGGGCCCTGGCCAGCCCCAGCATTTT	CSAREIGGGPGQPQHF
TRBJ1-1	few	TRBV10-3	.	TGTGCCAGCAGCCCCGGACAGCCTGAAGCTTTCTTT	CASSPGQPEAFF
TRBJ2-5	.	TRBV9	.	TGTGCCAGCAGCTCGAGGTTCGAAGAGACCCAGTACTTC	CASSSRFEETQYF
TRBJ1-1	few	TRBV12-3/TRBV12-4	.	TGTGCCAGCACTCTCGGTGTTGGCAACACTGAAGCTTTCTTT	CASTLGVGNTEAFF
TRBJ1-1	.	TRBV29-1	.	TGCAGCGTTTTAGGGGGGGACACTGAAGCTTTCTTT	CSVLGGDTEAFF
TRBJ2-7	.	TRBV9	TRBD1	TGTGCCAGCAGCTTGGGACAGGGGGACGCCTACGAGCAGTACTTC	CASSLGQGDAYEQYF
TRBJ1-1	few	TRBV6-2/TRBV6-3	TRBD1	TGTGCCAGCAGTGGACAGGGGGCAGGGAACACTGAAGCTTTCTTT	CASSGQGAGNTEAFF
TRBJ1-4	.	TRBV24-1	.	TGTGCCACCAGGGATGTACGGGACCCGGAGGGAGAAAAACTGTTTTTT	CATRDVRDPEGEKLFF
TRBJ1-1	few	TRBV29-1	TRBD1	TGCAGCGTTGTGGACAGGTCAAACACTGAAGCTTTCTTT	CSVVDRSNTEAFF
TRBJ1-1	many	TRBV29-1	.	TGCAGCGTCTCAAGGAGAAGGCAGGCGAACACTGAAGCTTTCTTT	CSVSRRRQANTEAFF
TRBJ1-2	.	TRBV7-2	TRBD1	TGTGCCAGCAGCTTAGGTCGGGACAGAACTGGGGGCTACACCTTC	CASSLGRDRTGGYTF
TRBJ1-4	few	TRBV10-3	.	TGTGCCATCAGTGAGGACCCTGAAAAACTGTTTTTT	CAISEDPEKLFF
TRBJ2-7	few	TRBV10-3	.	TGTGCCATCAGTGACCCCGGACTGGAAGTCTACGAGCAGTACTTC	CAISDPGLEVYEQYF
TRBJ1-2	many	TRBV7-2	.	TGTGCCAGCAGTTTAAACAGGAACTATGGCTACACCTTC	CASSLNRNYGYTF
TRBJ2-7	.	TRBV7-9	.	TGTGCCAGCAGCTTGCGAGGGGGGCGGGCTGGCGAGCAGTACTTC	CASSLRGGRAGEQYF
TRBJ2-5	.	TRBV7-6	.	TGTGCCAGCAACTTCCTACAAGAGACCCAGTACTTC	CASNFLQETQYF
TRBJ2-7	.	TRBV14	.	TGTGCCAGCAGCCAATACTGGGGTTCCTACGAGCAGTACTTC	CASSQYWGSYEQYF
TRBJ1-1	.	TRBV7-9	.	TGTGCCAGCAGCTTTCTCCCTACTGAAGCTTTCTTT	CASSFLPTEAFF
TRBJ2-7	.	TRBV18	.	TGTGCCAGCTCACCTACGTCTGGGAGCCCCTACGAGCAGTACTTC	CASSPTSGSPYEQYF
TRBJ2-5	.	TRBV2	.	TGTGCCAGCAGCATCGACCCGAATCAAGAGACCCAGTACTTC	CASSIDPNQETQYF
TRBJ2-7	.	TRBV7-2	.	TGTGCCAGCAGCCAAGTGGGAAACTACGAGCAGTACTTC	CASSQVGNYEQYF
TRBJ1-5	.	TRBV20-1	TRBD1	TGCAGTGCCGCCGACAGGGGGCAACAGCCCCAGCATTTT	CSAADRGQQPQHF
TRBJ2-7	.	TRBV7-2	.	TGTGCCAGCAGCTCGGGACGGACCTCCTACGAGCAGTACTTC	CASSSGRTSYEQYF
TRBJ2-7	.	TRBV2	TRBD2	TGTGCCAGCAGTGAAGCTAGCGGGAACTACGAGCAGTACTTC	CASSEASGNYEQYF
TRBJ1-2	few	TRBV6-6	.	TGTGCCAGCAGTTTCAGGGGCGCGTCGGGACTATATGGCTACACCTTC	CASSFRGASGLYGYTF
TRBJ2-5	few	TRBV9	.	TGTGCCAGCAGCCCTCGGACACTCCAAGAGACCCAGTACTTC	CASSPRTLQETQYF
TRBJ1-4	few	TRBV5-1	.	TGCGCCAGCGCACTGGGACCGCCTAATGAAAAACTGTTTTTT	CASALGPPNEKLFF
TRBJ2-5	.	TRBV4-1	.	TGTGCCAGCAGCCAAGAATACAGGGGGGGTGAGACCCAGTACTTC	CASSQEYRGGETQYF
TRBJ1-6	few	TRBV12-3/TRBV12-4	.	TGTGCCAGCAGTTTGGGAACAGGGAGTTCACCCCTCCACTTT	CASSLGTGSSPLHF
TRBJ2-2	.	TRBV10-3	TRBD1	TGTGCCAGTAGCTCCCGGGGGACAGGGGGCACCGGGGAGCTGTTTTTT	CASSSRGTGGTGELFF
TRBJ1-2	.	TRBV7-9	TRBD1	TGTGCCAGCAGTTTCCTGCAGGGGGTCTATGGCTACACCTTC	CASSFLQGVYGYTF
TRBJ1-5	few	TRBV10-3	.	TGTGCCATCAGTGTGGACTTTAGCAATCAGCCCCAGCATTTT	CAISVDFSNQPQHF